The 24 T cell receptor beta chains listed next were all sequenced from one sample in a study of patients and donors after allogeneic stem cell transplantation. MiXCR, applied by TCRdb to the RT-PCR reads, yields one record per CDR3 protein. This sample carries more than 850,000 distinct CDR3 sequences, about a sixth of them seen once, and the ten largest clones take 5% to 6.5%. The sample taken for sequencing was blood, either unsorted or a sorted T cell fraction (not recorded which). These receptors came from a human donor who was either an allogeneic HSCT recipient or a stem cell or donor lymphocyte infusion donor (not recorded which). It is not recorded whose cells these are; they may come from a transplant donor.

V gene TRBV20-1 combines with J gene TRBJ1-5; the D gene is possibly TRBD1 (5 bases). This CDR3 spans 14 amino acids. The germline gives CDR1 DFQATT, CDR2 SNEGSKA (reference sequence). V was shortened by 6 bases and J by 0 bases, with 12 bases between the two germline ends. CDR3 nucleotide sequence: TGCAGTGCGAGGCAGGGTACTAGCAATCAGCCCCAGCATTTT. Translation gives CSARQGTSNQPQHF.

The chain carries TRBV30 and TRBJ2-5, with 13 bases fitting TRBD2. CDR3 length equals 15 residues. V trimming: 7 bases; J trimming: 5 bases; junction bases outside the gene matches: 10. Germline lookup yields CDR1 GTSNPN and CDR2 SVGIG (reference sequence). The CDR3 is CASEGLAGFEETQYF. CDR3 DNA sequence: TGTGCCTCCGAGGGACTAGCGGGATTTGAGGAGACCCAGTACTTC.

This clonotype came up a few times. This chain connects TRBV10-3 to TRBJ2-2; D is possibly TRBD1 or TRBD2 (5 bases each). Germline V gene sequence: CDR1 ENHRY, CDR2 SYGVKD. The V end lost 2 bases, the J end lost 1 base, and 14 bases lay between the germline ends. This CDR3 region has 17 residues. Here the CDR3 reads CAISEIVGTENTGELFF. CDR3 DNA sequence: TGTGCCATCAGTGAGATAGTTGGGACCGAGAACACCGGGGAGCTGTTTTTT.

The rearrangement links TRBV6-1 to TRBJ2-1, with D uncertain. Trimming removed 5 bases from V and 1 base from J, with 12 bases in between. This CDR3 is built from 15 residues. Germline V gives CDR1 MNHNS, CDR2 SASEGT. The CDR3 DNA is TGTGCCAGCAGTCCGTGGTCCAATTCCTACAATGAGCAGTTCTTC. Translating it yields CASSPWSNSYNEQFF.

There are many counts of this clonotype. V gene TRBV12-3 or TRBV12-4 combines with J gene TRBJ2-1; 7 bases match TRBD1. This CDR3 region has 14 residues. The junction had 1 base not matched to a gene; V was cut back by 3 bases and J by 2 bases. The CDR3 DNA is TGTGCCAGCAGTTTCACAGGGGCCTACAATGAGCAGTTCTTC. It yields the protein CASSFTGAYNEQFF.

The rearrangement joins TRBV7-9 to TRBJ2-1; 9 bases are shared with TRBD2. V lost 1 base and J lost 4; bases outside the gene matches: 5. The CDR3 loop spans 16 amino acids. Germline CDR1 is SEHNR and CDR2 is FQNEAQ (reference sequence). In DNA, the CDR3 is TGTGCCAGCAGCTTAGTTACGACTAGCGGATACAATGAGCAGTTCTTC. Translated, it gives CASSLVTTSGYNEQFF. The full variable domain, with the rest looked up from reference TRBV7-9 and TRBJ2-1, is DTGVSQNPRHKITKRGQNVTFRCDPISEHNRLYWYRQTLGQGPEFLTYFQNEAQLEKSRLLSDRFSAERPKGSFSTLEIQRTEQGDSAMYLCASSLVTTSGYNEQFFGPGTRLTVL.

This clonotype was seen ten or more times. The genes are TRBV20-1 and TRBJ2-7, with TRBD1 matching 7 bases. Germline-derived CDR1 and CDR2 are DFQATT and SNEGSKA (reference sequence). The CDR3 has 12 residues. Germline trimming cut 3 bases from V and 2 bases from J; bases unmatched to any gene: 1. The CDR3 DNA reads as TGCAGTGCTAGGGGGACAGCCTACGAGCAGTACTTC. This sequence encodes CSARGTAYEQYF.

This clonotype occurred a few times. The rearrangement uses TRBV9 and TRBJ1-5; TRBD1 might be the D (5 bases). Trimming took off 4 bases at V and 5 bases at J, with 13 bases between the two ends. This CDR3 spans 14 amino acids. Germline CDR1 SGDLS, CDR2 YYNGEE. CDR3 DNA sequence: TGTGCCAGCAGCCTCCTGGGGGGAGATCAGCCCCAGCATTTT. Encoded protein: CASSLLGGDQPQHF.

The rearrangement uses TRBV7-9 and TRBJ1-2, with a possible D match to TRBD1 (6 bases). The germline CDR1 and CDR2 sequences are SEHNR and FQNEAQ (reference sequence). The CDR3 has 15 amino acids. Trimming stripped 4 bases from V and 0 bases from J, with 12 bases between. The CDR3 nucleotides read TGTGCCAGCAGCTCGACAGGAAAAACTAACTATGGCTACACCTTC. It specifies CASSSTGKTNYGYTF.

This clonotype was observed a few times. The chain couples TRBV30 to TRBJ2-4; D uncertain. The CDR3 has 15 amino acids. Deletions cut 0 bases from V and 0 bases from J, with 9 bases between. Looked up from germline, CDR1 is GTSNPN and CDR2 is SVGIG (reference sequence). CDR3 sequence: CAWSVGLLAKNIQYF. CDR3 coding DNA: TGTGCCTGGAGTGTGGGCCTCCTAGCCAAAAACATTCAGTACTTC.

The gene calls are TRBV9 and TRBJ2-3, with TRBD2 as a possible D gene (6 bases). V lost 0 bases and J lost 2, with 10 bases in between. The germline V gene encodes CDR1 SGDLS and CDR2 YYNGEE. The CDR3 has 15 amino acids. The CDR3 spells CASSVASGFTDTQYF. As DNA, the CDR3 is TGTGCCAGCAGCGTAGCCAGCGGGTTCACAGATACGCAGTATTTT.

This chain uses TRBV12-3 or TRBV12-4 with TRBJ2-7; no definite D call. This CDR3 has 14 amino acids. V was shortened by 2 bases and J by 3 bases, with 11 bases between the two germline ends. CDR3 residues: CASSLRSPGYEQYF. The CDR3 region has the DNA TGTGCCAGCAGTTTAAGATCCCCAGGCTACGAGCAGTACTTC.

This sequence joins TRBV18 and TRBJ2-7; D gene ambiguous. The CDR3 sequence is 12 residues long. The V and J ends lost 1 base and 6 bases respectively, with 7 bases between them. The germline CDR1 and CDR2 sequences are KGHSH and LQKENI. This chain's CDR3 is CASSPQGAEQYF. CDR3 sequence (DNA): TGTGCCAGCTCACCACAGGGTGCCGAGCAGTACTTC. The whole variable domain, remainder taken from reference TRBV18 and TRBJ2-7, is NAGVMQNPRHLVRRRGQEARLRCSPMKGHSHVYWYRQLPEEGLKFMVYLQKENIIDESGMPKERFSAEFPKEGPSILRIQQVVRGDSAAYFCASSPQGAEQYFGPGTRLTVT.

This chain connects TRBV6-2 or TRBV6-3 to TRBJ1-4; TRBD1 agrees at 8 bases. Per the germline V gene, CDR1 is MNHEY and CDR2 is SVGEGT. The CDR3 extends over 14 amino acids. V shed 5 bases and J 7 bases; nucleotides not matched to a gene: 6. CDR3 loop: CASSPRDRLEKLFF. In DNA form, the CDR3 reads TGTGCCAGCAGTCCCCGGGACAGGCTTGAAAAACTGTTTTTT.

The sample holds a few counts of this clonotype. CDR3 coding DNA: TGTGCCAGCAGTGAAAACCCTAGCGGGAGTTACGAGCAGTACTTC. Its protein product is CASSENPSGSYEQYF. The V gene is TRBV6-1, the J gene TRBJ2-7, with 10 bases matching TRBD2. This CDR3 spans 15 amino acids. Per the germline V gene, CDR1 is MNHNS and CDR2 is SASEGT. The V segment lost 2 bases and the J segment 4 bases; nucleotides outside the gene matches: 5.

This clonotype came up once. V usage is TRBV4-3 and J usage is TRBJ2-5; no clear D gene. Germline loops: CDR1 LGHNA, CDR2 YSLEER. The CDR3 loop spans 13 amino acids. Trimming took off 1 base at V and 5 bases at J, with 8 bases between the two ends. CDR3 sequence: CASSQAISETQYF. The CDR3 nucleotides are TGCGCCAGCAGCCAAGCGATCTCGGAGACCCAGTACTTC.

The chain uses TRBV24-1 and TRBJ2-6; D might be TRBD1 or TRBD2, each matching 6 bases. Per germline, CDR1 KGHDR and CDR2 SFDVKD. The CDR3 is made up of 13 amino acids. V dropped 10 bases and J dropped 2 bases, with 8 bases sitting between them. CDR3 coding DNA: TGTGCCACAAGGGGGGCTGGGGCCAACGTCCTGACTTTC. The encoded protein is CATRGAGANVLTF.

This clonotype has just a few counts. This sequence joins TRBV28 and TRBJ1-6; D ambiguous. Trimming took 3 bases from V and 13 from J, leaving 10 bases between them. CDR1 is MDHEN, CDR2 SYDVKM, per germline. The CDR3 loop spans 12 amino acids. CDR3: CASSFPTSPLHF. The CDR3 DNA is TGTGCCAGCAGTTTCCCAACATCGCCCCTCCACTTT.

The chain is built from TRBV6-1 and TRBJ1-5; a weak D match, TRBD1 (5 bases). V was trimmed by 4 bases and J by 2 bases, leaving 15 bases between them. There are 16 residues in the CDR3. Germline V CDR1 and CDR2: MNHNS, SASEGT. The CDR3 loop is CASSAPGGVGNQPQHF. CDR3 in DNA: TGTGCCAGCAGTGCCCCCGGGGGGGTCGGCAATCAGCCCCAGCATTTT.

This clonotype occurred a few times. The chain recombines TRBV5-1 with TRBJ1-3; no firm D call. V dropped 0 bases and J dropped 4 bases, with 8 bases sitting between them. CDR1 is SGHRS and CDR2 is YFSETQ in the germline V gene. This CDR3 is 14 amino acids long. The CDR3 spells CASSLGSLGNTIYF. The CDR3 bases are TGCGCCAGCAGCTTGGGATCCCTCGGAAACACCATATATTTT. The whole variable domain, remainder taken from reference TRBV5-1 and TRBJ1-3, is KAGVTQTPRYLIKTRGQQVTLSCSPISGHRSVSWYQQTPGQGLQFLFEYFSETQRNKGNFPGRFSGRQFSNSRSEMNVSTLELGDSALYLCASSLGSLGNTIYFGEGSWLTVV.

The V gene is TRBV5-1, the J gene TRBJ2-7; TRBD2 is a possible D gene (6 bases). The germline V gene encodes CDR1 SGHRS and CDR2 YFSETQ. The germline V and J ends were trimmed by 6 bases and 4 bases, with 17 bases remaining between them. The CDR3 runs to 14 residues. The CDR3 region has the DNA TGCGCCAGCACCCTAGGGAGCAGCGGGTACGAGCAGTACTTC. It encodes CASTLGSSGYEQYF.

This rearrangement joins TRBV20-1 to TRBJ2-1; perhaps TRBD2 as D (5 bases). Germline-derived CDR1 and CDR2 are DFQATT and SNEGSKA (reference sequence). Trimming cost V 0 bases and J 10 bases, with 10 bases left between them. This CDR3 comprises 12 residues. CDR3 bases: TGCAGTGCTAGAGATGTGGACTGGGAGCAGTTCTTC. Amino acid sequence: CSARDVDWEQFF.

CDR3 sequence: CSAGLVRDTQYF. The CDR3 DNA sequence: TGCAGCGCGGGACTAGTCAGGGATACGCAGTATTTT. V gene TRBV29-1 combines with J gene TRBJ2-3; 8 bases agree with TRBD2. The CDR3 consists of 12 residues. The V gene's germline CDR1 is SQVTM and CDR2 ANQGSEA. V gave up 7 bases and J gave up 6 bases; unmatched junction bases: 6.

The table lists this clonotype with a few counts. The genes are TRBV7-9 and TRBJ1-2; the D gene is possibly TRBD1 (5 bases). This CDR3 contains 16 residues. The V end was cut by 2 bases, the J end by 2 bases, with 15 bases between. Germline CDR1 reads SEHNR; CDR2 reads FQNEAQ (reference sequence). CDR3 DNA: TGTGCCAGCAGCTTAAGGTTGCAAGGGGCAAACTATGGCTACACCTTC. Its translation: CASSLRLQGANYGYTF.